Detailed here is one T cell receptor (beta chain). What it recognizes is unknown. The sample comes from a study of T cell responses to AZD1222 COVID-19 vaccine. V lost 3 bases and J lost 6, with 3 bases in between. The CDR3 spans 12 residues. Some clones are missing from TCRdb's copy, which holds only in-frame ones; the method was immunoSEQ multiplex PCR. The sample contains 150,000 or so clones, about nine tenths of which appear only once. Study outcomes and limitations: Every sample of the repertoires postdated the peak T cell response. Across spike, vaccine-associated CD4 TCRs were found, dominant at 160-218 and 743-854.

V and J are TRBV12-3 or TRBV12-4 and TRBJ1-6, with D uncertain. The clonotype was recovered from an adult in good health. The specimen comprised peripheral blood, sampled on day 0 of AZD1222 vaccination. This chain's CDR3 is CASSFANSPLHF. The CDR3 nucleotides read TGTGCCAGCAGTTTTGCTAATTCACCCCTCCACTTT.